The 29 T cell receptor beta chains listed next were all sequenced from one sample in a study of graft-versus-host responses after intestinal transplantation. These receptors have no identified antigens. The method was immunoSEQ multiplex PCR; TCRdb's version includes in-frame clones alone and lacks a portion of them. Of tens of thousands of clones in the sample, roughly 91% were seen once. The source material was unstimulated CD8+ T cells sorted from spleen or lymph node cells, sampled before intestinal transplant. The receptors shown here come from a human donor who received an intestinal transplant.

The chain has TRBV18 and TRBJ2-7; a possible D gene is TRBD1 (6 bases). This CDR3 contains 16 residues. In germline, CDR1 is KGHSH, CDR2 LQKENI. Trimming removed 1 base at V and 2 bases at J, with 15 bases between. Written as DNA, the CDR3 is TGTGCCAGCTCACCACTGGAACAGGGTCCCCCCTACGAGCAGTACTTC. It codes for CASSPLEQGPPYEQYF.

The V call is TRBV5-6, the J call TRBJ1-4; 9 bases fit TRBD1. V gave up 0 bases and J gave up 6 bases; unmatched junction bases: 9. Germline V gene lookup returns CDR1 SGHDT and CDR2 YYEEEE. The CDR3 has 17 amino acids. CDR3 coding DNA: TGTGCCAGCAGCTTGGTCGGGACAGGGAATTCTGATGAAAAACTGTTTTTT. This gives the protein CASSLVGTGNSDEKLFF.

This chain joins TRBV9 and TRBJ2-3; no firm D call. The CDR3 consists of 16 residues. Trimming took 4 bases from V and 0 from J, leaving 15 bases between them. Germline V gene data show CDR1 as SGDLS and CDR2 as YYNGEE. CDR3 DNA sequence: TGTGCCAGCAGCACCGGCGGCGATACTAGCACAGATACGCAGTATTTT. This translates into CASSTGGDTSTDTQYF.

V is TRBV5-6 and J is TRBJ2-7; a weak D match, TRBD1 (5 bases). This CDR3 is built from 15 residues. Deletions cut 2 bases from V and 4 bases from J, with 16 bases between. CDR1 and CDR2 from the germline V gene are SGHDT and YYEEEE. The CDR3 here is CASSLDGQGIYEQYF. The CDR3 bases are TGTGCCAGCAGCTTAGACGGTCAGGGAATTTACGAGCAGTACTTC.

The rearrangement uses TRBV25-1 and TRBJ1-2, with a weak D call TRBD1 (5 bases). The CDR3 contains 14 residues. V was clipped by 1 base and J by 6 bases, with 12 bases between them. Germline V gene lookup returns CDR1 MGHDK and CDR2 SYGVNS. CDR3 protein: CASSELQGGNGYTF. As DNA, the CDR3 is TGTGCCAGCAGTGAATTGCAGGGCGGAAATGGCTACACCTTC.

This clone was seen once. A read error is likely, as this CDR3 ends without the conserved phenylalanine or tryptophan. The chain couples TRBV5-6 to TRBJ2-7, with TRBD1 as a possible D gene (5 bases). Per germline, CDR1 SGHDT and CDR2 YYEEEE. V was trimmed by 4 bases and J by 6 bases, leaving 14 bases between them. The CDR3 loop spans 13 amino acids. The CDR3 coding sequence is TGTGCCAGCAGCCTCTTTGACAGATCCGAGCAGTACTTA. Encoded protein: CASSLFDRSEQYL.

In its sample, this clone was seen a few times. The chain couples TRBV7-6 to TRBJ2-7; TRBD2 aligns across 7 bases. Unmatched junction bases numbered 10, after V lost 5 bases and J lost 3 bases. The CDR3 spans 15 residues. CDR1 is SGHVS, CDR2 FNYEAQ, per germline. CDR3 protein: CASSPLSGTDYEQYF. CDR3 nucleotides: TGTGCCAGCAGCCCTTTGAGCGGGACCGACTACGAGCAGTACTTC.

This chain uses TRBV4-3 with TRBJ2-5, with 10 bases fitting TRBD2. Germline V gene sequence: CDR1 LGHNA, CDR2 YSLEER. The CDR3 loop spans 17 amino acids. J gave up 5 bases and V 0 bases, and 9 bases lay outside the gene matches. CDR3 nucleotide sequence: TGCGCCAGCAGCCAAGACCTAGCGGGGGCCCCTCGGGAGACCCAGTACTTC. As protein: CASSQDLAGAPRETQYF.

This clone was seen once. The rearrangement joins TRBV15 to TRBJ1-2, with 9 bases fitting TRBD1. From germline, CDR1 is LNHNV and CDR2 YYDKDF (reference sequence). The CDR3 extends over 14 amino acids. V gave up 0 bases and J gave up 10 bases; unmatched junction bases: 6. CDR3 sequence: CATSRDRDRVPYTF. The CDR3 region has the DNA TGTGCCACCAGCAGAGATCGGGACAGGGTCCCCTACACCTTC.

This rearrangement joins TRBV10-3 to TRBJ2-7; a possible D gene is TRBD1 (5 bases). CDR3 length: 14 residues. V was cut by 7 bases and J by 2 bases, with 15 bases left in between. CDR1 and CDR2 from the germline V gene are ENHRY and SYGVKD. The chain's CDR3 is CAITRDSYPYEQYF. For the CDR3, the DNA is TGTGCCATCACCCGAGACAGTTACCCCTACGAGCAGTACTTC.

CDR3: CASTAGGYTDTQYF. In DNA form, the CDR3 reads TGTGCCAGCACTGCGGGGGGTTACACAGATACGCAGTATTTT. The chain recombines TRBV9 with TRBJ2-3; 8 positions agree with TRBD2. The CDR3 runs 14 residues. Germline V gives CDR1 SGDLS, CDR2 YYNGEE. The junction had 5 bases not matched to a gene; V was cut back by 6 bases and J by 2 bases.

The V call is TRBV4-3, the J call TRBJ2-5; TRBD1 aligns across 7 bases. The ends lost 0 bases at V and 6 bases at J; junction bases unmatched: 4. The CDR3 loop spans 14 amino acids. Germline V CDR1 and CDR2: LGHNA, YSLEER. The DNA for the CDR3 is TGCGCCAGCAGCCAAGAGAGGGGGCAAAAGACCCAGTACTTC. Translating it yields CASSQERGQKTQYF.

The chain uses TRBV5-8 and TRBJ1-1; D not certain. Germline CDR1 and CDR2: SGHTS and YDEGEE. The CDR3 has 12 residues. The V end was cut by 4 bases, the J end by 5 bases, with 9 bases between. CDR3 protein: CASSRRETEAFF. The DNA of the CDR3 is TGTGCCAGCAGCCGGCGGGAGACTGAAGCTTTCTTT.

The chain uses TRBV5-8 and TRBJ2-2, with TRBD1 matching over 7 bases. The junction had 7 bases not matched to a gene; V was cut back by 5 bases and J by 0 bases. Germline loops: CDR1 SGHTS, CDR2 YDEGEE. This CDR3 contains 16 residues. DNA for the CDR3: TGTGCCAGCAGGGGGGACAGCCACGCGAACACCGGGGAGCTGTTTTTT. Protein product: CASRGDSHANTGELFF.

The table lists this clone with a count of one. This chain uses TRBV10-2 with TRBJ2-3, with D perhaps matching TRBD2 (6 bases). Between the trimmed V and J ends, which lost 10 bases and 5 bases, there was a span of 16 bases. The length of the CDR3 is 13 residues. CDR1 WSHSY and CDR2 SAAADI come from the germline V gene. Here the CDR3 DNA reads TGCGCCATCAGAACGGGGGAAAGAGATACGCAGTATTTT. Residues: CAIRTGERDTQYF.

The chain combines TRBV5-6 with TRBJ2-7, with 8 positions matching TRBD1. The germline V gene encodes CDR1 SGHDT and CDR2 YYEEEE. CDR3 length: 13 residues. Unmatched junction bases numbered 4, after V lost 3 bases and J lost 5 bases. CDR3 in amino acids: CASSYGQGHEQYF. CDR3 nucleotide sequence: TGTGCCAGCAGCTACGGACAGGGTCACGAGCAGTACTTC. The full variable domain, completed using reference TRBV5-6 and TRBJ2-7, is DAGVTQSPTHLIKTRGQQVTLRCSPKSGHDTVSWYQQALGQGPQFIFQYYEEEERQRGNFPDRFSGHQFPNYSSELNVNALLLGDSALYLCASSYGQGHEQYFGPGTRLTVT.

The chain uses TRBV27 and TRBJ1-2; 7 bases are a match to TRBD1. This CDR3 is 13 amino acids long. Germline V gene data show CDR1 as MNHEY and CDR2 as SMNVEV (reference sequence). With V trimmed by 8 bases and J by 4 bases, 7 bases remained unmatched. Here the CDR3 DNA reads TGTGCCAGCGGATTCACAGGGGCCTATGGCTACACCTTC. Its translation is CASGFTGAYGYTF.

This clone was counted once. V and J are TRBV7-2 and TRBJ2-3; TRBD2 matches at 10 bases. Germline V gives CDR1 SGHTA, CDR2 FQGNSA. The CDR3 has 15 residues. After removal of 2 bases from V and 6 bases from J, the junction contained 5 bases not matched to a gene. The CDR3 spells CASSLYSGGADTQYF. The CDR3, as DNA: TGTGCCAGCAGCTTATACAGCGGGGGGGCCGATACGCAGTATTTT.

J is TRBJ1-1 and V is TRBV5-1; D gene ambiguous. CDR1 and CDR2 (germline): SGHRS, YFSETQ. Trimming took off 0 bases at V and 6 bases at J, with 9 bases between the two ends. The CDR3 runs to 13 residues. CDR3 residues: CASSLVGGAEAFF. The CDR3 region has the DNA TGCGCCAGCAGCTTGGTTGGCGGGGCTGAAGCTTTCTTT.

The genes are TRBV27 and TRBJ1-1; 9 nucleotides agree with TRBD1. The V segment lost 6 bases and the J segment 7 bases; nucleotides outside the gene matches: 6. Germline CDR1 is MNHEY and CDR2 is SMNVEV (reference sequence). CDR3 length: 13 amino acids. Here the CDR3 reads CASRGQGLNEAFF. In DNA, the CDR3 is TGTGCCAGCAGGGGACAGGGATTGAATGAAGCTTTCTTT.

The gene calls are TRBV9 and TRBJ2-3, with TRBD1 matching over 9 bases. This CDR3 spans 15 amino acids. CDR1 and CDR2 from the germline V gene are SGDLS and YYNGEE. V dropped 0 bases and J dropped 5; count of bases not matched to a gene: 4. The CDR3 loop reads CASSVGDRVEDTQYF. CDR3 coding DNA: TGTGCCAGCAGCGTAGGGGACAGGGTGGAAGATACGCAGTATTTT.

The V call is TRBV9, the J call TRBJ1-3; 8 nucleotides align to TRBD1. CDR1 is SGDLS, CDR2 YYNGEE, per germline. The trim removed 4 bases at V and 2 bases at J, leaving 2 bases unmatched. This CDR3 contains 14 residues. For the CDR3, the DNA is TGTGCCAGCAGCCCGACAGGGGCTGGAAACACCATATATTTT. This gives the protein CASSPTGAGNTIYF. The whole variable domain, filled in from reference TRBV9 and TRBJ1-3, reads DSGVTQTPKHLITATGQRVTLRCSPRSGDLSVYWYQQSLDQGLQFLIQYYNGEERAKGNILERFSAQQFPDLHSELNLSSLELGDSALYFCASSPTGAGNTIYFGEGSWLTVV.

The chain combines TRBV4-3 with TRBJ2-3; 9 bases agree with TRBD2. V gave up 0 bases and J gave up 6 bases; unmatched junction bases: 4. Germline lookup yields CDR1 LGHNA and CDR2 YSLEER. The CDR3 spans 15 residues. CDR3 bases: TGCGCCAGCAGCCAAGAGCGGGGGGGCTGGGATACGCAGTATTTT. Translation: CASSQERGGWDTQYF.

The V and J genes are TRBV21-1 and TRBJ1-2. TRBV21-1 is tagged as a pseudogene. CDR3 length: 18 residues. The DNA of the CDR3 is TGTGCCAGCACCTTGGAGGGCAGGTCGATCCGAGTGGACTATGGCTACACCTTC. Encoded protein: CASTLEGRSIRVDYGYTF.

The chain carries TRBV6-6 and TRBJ1-5; the D gene is possibly TRBD1 (6 bases). This CDR3 has 14 amino acids. Germline CDR1 and CDR2: MNHNY and SVGAGI (reference sequence). Deletions cut 5 bases from V and 5 bases from J, with 13 bases between. The DNA for the CDR3 is TGTGCCAGCAGTAGTACAGGGAAGTATCAGCCCCAGCATTTT. Encoded protein: CASSSTGKYQPQHF.

To note about this clone: At one of its ends the junction is not consistent with the germline gene, which may arise from a read error. The J gene is TRBJ2-1, the V gene TRBV7-8; possibly TRBD2 for D (6 bases). The CDR3 has 16 amino acids. Looked up from germline, CDR1 is SGHVS and CDR2 is FQNEAQ. CDR3 nucleotides: TGTGCCAGCAGTTTAGCTTCCGGGACTCCGAGGTATGAGCAGTTCTTC. Protein product: CASSLASGTPRYEQFF.

The genes are TRBV30 and TRBJ1-5, with D tentatively TRBD1 (5 bases). The V gene's germline CDR1 is GTSNPN and CDR2 SVGIG (reference sequence). V lost 0 bases and J 5 bases, leaving 11 bases between the germline ends. There are 14 residues in the CDR3. The CDR3 DNA sequence: TGTGCCTGGAGTGTATGGGGGGGGGATCAGCCCCAGCATTTT. Translation: CAWSVWGGDQPQHF.

The rearrangement joins TRBV15 to TRBJ2-5; tentatively, D is TRBD1 (6 bases). Germline CDR1 reads LNHNV; CDR2 reads YYDKDF (reference sequence). This CDR3 is built from 14 residues. V lost 7 bases, J lost 5 bases, and 17 bases lay in between. CDR3 coding DNA: TGTGCCACCAAAGGGACACTCCGAACGGAGACCCAGTACTTC. Translation gives CATKGTLRTETQYF.

This sequence joins TRBV15 and TRBJ1-6, with 7 bases that match TRBD1. J lost 8 bases, V lost 4 bases, and 8 bases had no gene match. This CDR3 has 15 residues. Looked up from germline, CDR1 is LNHNV and CDR2 is YYDKDF (reference sequence). The CDR3 DNA is TGTGCCACCAGCATTTACAGGGGCGGCGATTCACCCCTCCACTTT. Translating gives CATSIYRGGDSPLHF.